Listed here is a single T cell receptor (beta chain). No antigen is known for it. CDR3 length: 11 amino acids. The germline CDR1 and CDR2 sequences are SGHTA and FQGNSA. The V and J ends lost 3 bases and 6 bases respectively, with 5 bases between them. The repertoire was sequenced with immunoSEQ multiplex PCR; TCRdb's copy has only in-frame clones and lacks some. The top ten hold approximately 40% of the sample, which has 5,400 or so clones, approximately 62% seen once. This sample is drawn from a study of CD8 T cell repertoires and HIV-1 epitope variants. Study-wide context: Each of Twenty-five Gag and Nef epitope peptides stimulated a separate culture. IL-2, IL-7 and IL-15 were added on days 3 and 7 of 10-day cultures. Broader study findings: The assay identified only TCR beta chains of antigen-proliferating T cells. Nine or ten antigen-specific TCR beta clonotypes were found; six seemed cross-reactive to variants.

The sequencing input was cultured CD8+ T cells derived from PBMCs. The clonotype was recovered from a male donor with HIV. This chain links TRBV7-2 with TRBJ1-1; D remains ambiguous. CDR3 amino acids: CASSFGPEAFF. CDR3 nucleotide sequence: TGTGCCAGCAGCTTTGGCCCTGAAGCTTTCTTT.